A selection of T cell receptor beta chains follows, all from one sample in a study of long-term antiretroviral therapy in people with HIV. The method was immunoSEQ multiplex PCR; TCRdb's version includes in-frame clones alone and lacks a portion of them. The sample yields 20,000 to 30,000 clones, approximately 86% seen once. This sample comprised unsorted PBMCs, obtained 1.2 years after starting antiretroviral therapy. The source is a man over 45 with HIV. Each CDR3 is given with its conserved first and last residue. D genes are given only for firm matches. The listing skips clone size in some rows; elsewhere it reads once, few, many or a size class.

j_call v_call d_call clone_size cdr3_aa cdr3_nt
TRBJ1-3 TRBV10-3 TRBD1 . CAIRDSSGNTIYF TGTGCCATCCGGGACAGCTCTGGAAACACCATATATTTT
TRBJ2-7 TRBV7-9 TRBD1 . CASSSPGTGGHEQYF TGTGCCAGCAGCTCACCCGGGACAGGGGGGCACGAGCAGTACTTC
TRBJ2-1 TRBV18 . . CASSRLDRNEQFF TGTGCCAGCTCACGCTTAGACAGGAATGAGCAGTTCTTC
TRBJ2-5 TRBV15 . . CATSRAGVGETQYF TGTGCCACCAGCAGAGCAGGGGTCGGAGAGACCCAGTACTTC
TRBJ2-1 TRBV2 TRBD1 . CAIYDRDQYNEQFF TGTGCCATATACGACAGGGACCAATACAATGAGCAGTTCTTC
TRBJ1-4 TRBV28 . . CASKRTGIGKLFF TGTGCCAGCAAAAGAACCGGAATAGGAAAACTGTTTTTT
TRBJ2-1 TRBV9 . . CASSVGGAPNEQFF TGTGCCAGCAGCGTAGGAGGGGCGCCCAATGAGCAGTTCTTC
TRBJ2-3 TRBV29-1 TRBD1 . CSVQGQGATDTQYF TGCAGCGTACAAGGACAGGGGGCAACAGATACGCAGTATTTT
TRBJ2-7 TRBV30 . . CAWSPGGPRVYEQYF TGTGCCTGGAGTCCAGGAGGGCCCAGAGTCTACGAGCAGTACTTC
TRBJ2-1 TRBV29-1 . once CSVEEPGGNEQFF TGCAGCGTTGAAGAACCCGGGGGCAATGAGCAGTTCTTC
TRBJ2-7 TRBV28 . . CASSLWGSPIYEQYF TGTGCCAGCAGTTTATGGGGATCCCCAATCTACGAGCAGTACTTC
TRBJ2-2 TRBV2 TRBD2 . CASSDPYRGANTGELFF TGTGCCAGCAGTGACCCGTACCGGGGGGCGAACACCGGGGAGCTGTTTTTT
TRBJ2-5 TRBV4-1 . . CASSQGPGSLGETQYF TGCGCCAGCAGCCAAGGACCCGGGTCCCTAGGAGAGACCCAGTACTTC
TRBJ2-1 TRBV11-1 . . CASSPVGDEQFF TGTGCCAGCAGCCCCGTGGGGGATGAGCAGTTCTTC
TRBJ2-7 TRBV7-9 . few CASSSESGQGYEQYF TGTGCCAGCAGCTCCGAATCGGGGCAAGGCTACGAGCAGTACTTC
TRBJ1-2 TRBV6-5 TRBD1 . CASTPGQGLYTF TGTGCCAGCACCCCGGGACAGGGGTTGTACACCTTC
TRBJ1-1 TRBV5-1 TRBD1 . CASNHGTGVNTEAFF TGCGCCAGCAACCACGGGACAGGAGTGAACACTGAAGCTTTCTTT
TRBJ2-7 TRBV28 . . CASSLRHGGLSYEQYF TGTGCCAGCAGTTTACGGCACGGCGGCCTTTCCTACGAGCAGTACTTC
TRBJ2-2 TRBV5-3 . . CARSSRQVPGELFF TGTGCCAGAAGCAGTCGACAGGTTCCCGGGGAGCTGTTTTTT
TRBJ1-2 TRBV4-1 . . CASSPLEGEGYTF TGCGCCAGCAGCCCTCTAGAAGGAGAAGGCTACACCTTC
TRBJ2-3 TRBV5-1 . . CASSFRADTQYF TGCGCCAGCAGCTTTAGGGCAGATACGCAGTATTTT
TRBJ1-4 TRBV13 TRBD1 . CASSLRGTNEKLFF TGTGCCAGCAGCCTCAGGGGGACTAATGAAAAACTGTTTTTT
TRBJ2-5 TRBV20-1 . . CSASQQETQYF TGCAGTGCTAGCCAGCAAGAGACCCAGTACTTC
TRBJ2-5 TRBV6-6 . . CASSYVVQETQYF TGTGCCAGCAGTTACGTCGTACAAGAGACCCAGTACTTC
TRBJ2-7 TRBV6-5 . . CASSEGQYLYEQYF TGTGCCAGCAGTGAAGGACAGTATCTCTACGAGCAGTACTTC
TRBJ2-3 TRBV6-6 . . CASSSTGGDTQYF TGTGCCAGCAGTTCGACTGGGGGAGATACGCAGTATTTT
TRBJ1-5 TRBV4-3 . . CASSQVWQGDQPQHF TGCGCCAGCAGCCAAGTCTGGCAGGGCGATCAGCCCCAGCATTTT
TRBJ2-3 TRBV5-1 TRBD2 . CASSTAGTSSADTQYF TGCGCCAGCAGCACAGCCGGGACTAGCTCCGCAGATACGCAGTATTTT
TRBJ2-5 TRBV27 . once CASSRMSLAVQETQYF TGTGCCAGCAGCCGTATGTCCCTGGCAGTCCAAGAGACCCAGTACTTC
TRBJ2-7 TRBV4-1 . . CASSPWPRDEQYF TGCGCCAGCAGCCCCTGGCCCAGGGACGAGCAGTACTTC
TRBJ1-5 TRBV6-5 . . CASSIAPYSNQPQHF TGTGCCAGTTCTATAGCCCCTTATAGCAATCAGCCCCAGCATTTT
TRBJ1-2 TRBV28 . . CASTQDRLYGYTF TGTGCCAGCACTCAAGACAGGCTCTATGGCTACACCTTC
TRBJ2-7 TRBV5-5 . . CASTTSYEQYF TGTGCCTCCACCACCAGTTACGAGCAGTACTTC
TRBJ1-1 TRBV7-2 TRBD1 . CASSTRTGSTEAFF TGTGCCAGCAGCACCCGGACAGGGAGCACTGAAGCTTTCTTT
TRBJ2-2 TRBV7-2 TRBD1 . CASRGGTRTGELFF TGTGCCAGCAGAGGGGGCACCCGCACCGGGGAGCTGTTTTTT
TRBJ1-1 TRBV28 TRBD1 . CASRRDRENTEAFF TGTGCCAGCAGAAGGGACAGAGAGAACACTGAAGCTTTCTTT
TRBJ1-2 TRBV5-1 TRBD1 . CASSRGQGADYGYTF TGCGCCAGCAGCCGAGGACAGGGGGCTGACTATGGCTACACCTTC
TRBJ1-4 TRBV5-1 . . CASSVQTGTNEKLFF TGCGCCAGCAGCGTCCAAACGGGAACTAATGAAAAACTGTTTTTT
TRBJ1-3 TRBV4-3 . . CASSHSGGEGGNTIYF TGCGCCAGCAGCCACTCGGGGGGCGAGGGTGGAAACACCATATATTTT
TRBJ2-7 TRBV27 . . CASSLTSAAYEQYF TGTGCCAGCAGTTTGACCTCGGCCGCCTACGAGCAGTACTTC
TRBJ2-5 TRBV5-6 . . CASSQQETQYF TGTGCCAGCAGCCAGCAAGAGACCCAGTACTTC
TRBJ2-7 TRBV19 . . CASSTTTGTRYF TGTGCCAGTAGTACAACAACCGGGACAAGGTACTTC